This T cell receptor (beta chain) came from a study of blood T cell repertoires in COVID-19. About the research overall: COVID-19 samples, acute and convalescent, were from the United States, Italy and Spain. PBMCs, B-cell-depleted T cells, or T cells were the source of the cDNA or gDNA that made up the material.

Source study methods: Estimation of nucleated cell counts relied on the amplification of reference gene primers. Only in-frame clones appear in the TCRdb table, and some are missing; sequencing was by immunoSEQ multiplex PCR. V, J and clone size are those of that table, while D and trimming were read from the DNA. The sample records approximately 60,000 clones, 75% to 80% being singletons. Germline values: CDR1 KGHSH, CDR2 LQKENI. The CDR3 consists of 14 residues. The V end lost 2 bases, the J end lost 5 bases, and 12 bases lay between the germline ends. The V and J genes are TRBV18 and TRBJ2-5; D ambiguous. Material: peripheral blood. The source of this sequence is a man aged 50 to 59 with active or convalescent COVID-19. The CDR3 region has the DNA TGTGCCAGCTCACCATCTTCTTCCCGGGAGACCCAGTACTTC. Protein: CASSPSSSRETQYF.